This T cell receptor beta chain was obtained from a study of shared clonotypes between healthy human individuals. Study-level points and caveats: What naive subsets generally showed was a larger estimated richness than memory subsets showed.

The germline V gene encodes CDR1 SGHAT and CDR2 FQDESV (reference sequence). CDR3 length: 18 amino acids. The trim removed 0 bases at V and 2 bases at J, leaving 11 bases unmatched. Concerning this clone: Its antigen is currently unknown.

Execution of the assay was at deep level. Authors' processing steps: Because ImmunoSEQ provided only junction sequences with no quality scores, the filtering differed. Data came from immunoSEQ multiplex PCR; TCRdb stores just in-frame clones and leaves some out. The V and J calls and clone size were taken over from that table, and D and trimming were inferred from the DNA. The profile shows 150,000 to 200,000 clones, approximately 92% of them singletons. CD4+ cell separation produced CD45RA+ naive and CD45RA-negative memory subsets. The TCR was taken from a woman in her 30s in good health. Specimen: naive CD4+ T cells sorted from blood. Stated subset: CD45RA+ positively selected. This chain uses TRBV11-1 with TRBJ1-2; TRBD1 matches at 8 bases. The CDR3 protein is CASSLAVPGQEENYGYTF. Here the CDR3 DNA reads TGTGCCAGCAGCTTAGCAGTCCCGGGACAGGAGGAGAACTATGGCTACACCTTC.